The 15 T cell receptor beta chains below come from one sample, sequenced in a study of glioma-infiltrating T cells after dendritic cell vaccination. The time point: after dendritic cell vaccination, including at tumor progression/relapse. The protocol was immunoSEQ multiplex PCR, while the TCRdb copy is restricted to in-frame clones and leaves out a portion. This sample has 100,000 or so clones, with around 90% found just once. Sequenced here: blood, sampled after dendritic cell vaccination. These receptors all come from a human donor with glioblastoma.

In this sample, this clone turned up once. The genes are TRBV4-1 and TRBJ2-7; 9 bases align to TRBD2. The CDR3 totals 15 residues. The ends lost 0 bases at V and 6 bases at J; junction bases unmatched: 6. Germline-derived CDR1 and CDR2 are MGHRA and YSYEKL. CDR3 amino acids: CASSQDWRGGAEQYF. CDR3 DNA sequence: TGCGCCAGCAGCCAAGATTGGCGGGGGGGCGCCGAGCAGTACTTC.

V is TRBV11-1 and J is TRBJ2-3; 7 bases align to TRBD2. This CDR3 spans 17 amino acids. Germline lookup yields CDR1 SGHAT and CDR2 FQDESV (reference sequence). The V segment lost 2 bases and the J segment 0 bases; nucleotides outside the gene matches: 8. In DNA, the CDR3 is TGTGCCAGCAGCTTAAGTCCAGGGAGGGGTAGCACAGATACGCAGTATTTT. Translated: CASSLSPGRGSTDTQYF.

The chain is built from TRBV7-9 and TRBJ2-1; D possibly corresponds to TRBD2 (5 bases). V gave up 0 bases and J gave up 0 bases, with 6 bases separating them. Germline V gene data show CDR1 as SEHNR and CDR2 as FQNEAQ (reference sequence). The CDR3 contains 15 residues. The CDR3 sequence: CASSLAGVSYNEQFF. As DNA, the CDR3 is TGTGCCAGCAGCTTAGCCGGGGTCTCCTACAATGAGCAGTTCTTC.

The chain uses TRBV4-1 and TRBJ1-5; TRBD1 aligns across 9 bases. The CDR3 is 16 residues long. V dropped 0 bases and J dropped 4; count of bases not matched to a gene: 4. CDR1 and CDR2 (germline): MGHRA, YSYEKL. The CDR3 region is CASSQDYGTGNQPQHF. CDR3 in DNA: TGCGCCAGCAGCCAAGATTACGGGACAGGGAATCAGCCCCAGCATTTT.

The chain has TRBV5-1 and TRBJ1-2; D is undetermined. The germline V and J ends were trimmed by 3 bases and 0 bases, with 12 bases remaining between them. CDR1 is SGHRS and CDR2 is YFSETQ in the germline V gene. The CDR3 length is 15 residues. In nucleotides, the CDR3 is TGCGCCAGCAGCTCGGACTGGGGAGCTAACTATGGCTACACCTTC. Translating gives CASSSDWGANYGYTF.

The rearrangement links TRBV4-2 to TRBJ2-2, with 9 bases fitting TRBD2. Trimming at V came to 0 bases and at J to 2 bases, leaving 10 bases not matched to a gene. The CDR3 sequence is 19 residues long. Germline CDR1 reads LGHNA; CDR2 reads YNFKEQ. Written as DNA, the CDR3 is TGTGCCAGCAGCCAAGAAAGGGTCAGCGGGGGGACAAACACCGGGGAGCTGTTTTTT. It specifies CASSQERVSGGTNTGELFF.

About this clone: Since a far larger clone is one base different, this is likely a read error. The V gene is TRBV27, the J gene TRBJ1-5; 7 bases fit TRBD1. V shed 6 bases, J shed 0 bases, and the junction held 5 bases outside the gene matches. From germline, CDR1 is MNHEY and CDR2 SMNVEV (reference sequence). CDR3 size: 15 residues. The DNA of the CDR3 is TGTGCCAGCAGCCAAGACAGGGATAGCAATCAGCCCCAGCATTTT. Amino acids: CASSQDRDSNQPQHF.

The chain carries TRBV11-2 and TRBJ1-2, with TRBD1 as a possible D gene (5 bases). CDR3 length: 13 amino acids. The germline V and J ends were trimmed by 0 bases and 4 bases, with 6 bases remaining between them. CDR1 SGHAT and CDR2 FQNNGV come from the germline V gene. Here the CDR3 reads CASSLDRAYGYTF. In DNA, the CDR3 is TGTGCCAGCAGCTTAGACAGGGCCTATGGCTACACCTTC.

This chain uses TRBV6-5 with TRBJ2-5; D is uncertain. Trimming shortened V by 5 bases and J by 2 bases, and 9 bases separated the two germline ends. Germline V gives CDR1 MNHEY, CDR2 SVGAGI. The CDR3 runs 13 residues. In nucleotides, the CDR3 is TGTGCCAGCAGTCGGAGCATACAAGAGACCCAGTACTTC. Protein product: CASSRSIQETQYF.

This clone showed up just a few times. This chain joins TRBV9 and TRBJ2-1; a weak D match, TRBD1 (6 bases). Trimming took 3 bases from V and 2 from J, leaving 9 bases between them. The length of the CDR3 is 14 residues. The germline CDR1 and CDR2 sequences are SGDLS and YYNGEE. The CDR3 loop is CASSAGQTYNEQFF. CDR3 nucleotide sequence: TGTGCCAGCAGCGCAGGACAGACCTACAATGAGCAGTTCTTC.

V usage is TRBV30 and J usage is TRBJ2-7; D unresolved. Germline CDR1 GTSNPN, CDR2 SVGIG (reference sequence). The CDR3 consists of 13 residues. Trimming took 0 bases from V and 5 from J, leaving 11 bases between them. The CDR3 bases are TGTGCCTGGAGTGTACTCGAGAACCACGAGCAGTACTTC. Translation: CAWSVLENHEQYF.

J is TRBJ2-7 and V is TRBV21-1; whether TRBD1, the table's D call, matches the DNA was not checked. TRBV21-1 counts as a pseudogene. This CDR3 is built from 14 residues. CDR3 DNA: TGTGCCAGCAGCAAAGGACAGGGGGCGGTCGAGCAGTACTTC. As protein: CASSKGQGAVEQYF.

This clone was recorded once. The CDR3 sequence: CASTLGGGGGQYF. CDR3 nucleotides: TGTGCCAGCACCCTAGGGGGGGGAGGTGGGCAGTACTTC. The chain links TRBV11-2 to TRBJ2-7; D possibly corresponds to TRBD2 (7 bases). The CDR3 extends over 13 amino acids. The V end was cut by 7 bases, the J end by 9 bases, with 19 bases between. Germline CDR1 and CDR2: SGHAT and FQNNGV.

In its sample, this clone was seen once. This chain uses TRBV27 with TRBJ2-7; 10 nucleotides agree with TRBD2. Germline CDR1 is MNHEY and CDR2 is SMNVEV (reference sequence). The CDR3 consists of 17 residues. V lost 7 bases to trimming and J lost 4 bases; unmatched junction nucleotides: 16. The CDR3 nucleotides read TGTGCCAGCAAGTCCTTTGTGGCGGGACTAGCGTCTTACGAGCAGTACTTC. Its protein product is CASKSFVAGLASYEQYF.

The chain links TRBV29-1 to TRBJ2-7, with TRBD1 identical over 9 bases. The V and J ends lost 4 bases and 0 bases, in that order; junction bases with no gene match: 7. This CDR3 is built from 15 residues. Germline V gives CDR1 SQVTM, CDR2 ANQGSEA. Written as DNA, the CDR3 is TGCAGCGTTGCGGGGGACAGGGATAGCTCCTACGAGCAGTACTTC. It yields the protein CSVAGDRDSSYEQYF.